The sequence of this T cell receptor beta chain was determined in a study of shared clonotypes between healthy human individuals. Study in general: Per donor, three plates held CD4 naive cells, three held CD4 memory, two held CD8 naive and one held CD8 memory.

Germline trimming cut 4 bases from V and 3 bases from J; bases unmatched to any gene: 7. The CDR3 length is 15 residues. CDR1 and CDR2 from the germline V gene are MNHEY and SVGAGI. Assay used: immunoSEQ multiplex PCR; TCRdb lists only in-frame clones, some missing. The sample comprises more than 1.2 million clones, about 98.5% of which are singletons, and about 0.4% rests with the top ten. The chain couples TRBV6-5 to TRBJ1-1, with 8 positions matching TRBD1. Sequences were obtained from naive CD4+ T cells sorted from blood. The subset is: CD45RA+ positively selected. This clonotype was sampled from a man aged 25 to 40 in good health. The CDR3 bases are TGTGCCAGCAGTTGGTCACAGGGGGGAGACACTGAAGCTTTCTTT. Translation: CASSWSQGGDTEAFF.